This note documents a single TCR beta chain sequence. Its matching antigen is unknown. Germline-derived CDR1 and CDR2 are MNHNY and SVGAGI (reference sequence). V was shortened by 5 bases and J by 1 base, with 15 bases between the two germline ends. This CDR3 spans 16 amino acids. TCRdb's table, derived via immunoSEQ multiplex PCR, lists solely in-frame clones and lacks some. Of some 60,000 clones in the sample, roughly 87% were seen once. The entry originates in a study of T cell responses to AZD1222 COVID-19 vaccine. Study observations and caveats: Clonal diversity may have been underestimated in mostly white British donors. Repertoires were obtained only post-peak T cell response. The number of AZD1222 recipients seropositive at baseline was only five to seven. Per reports, nearly half of all spike-specific TCRs target regions that are unmutated in variants.

The V and J genes are TRBV6-6 and TRBJ1-3; D unclear. The receptor was isolated from an adult who received the AZD1222 COVID-19 vaccine. This specimen was peripheral blood, taken 28 days after the second AZD1222 dose. CDR3 bases: TGTGCCAGCAGTCGAACCCCAGGTTCATCTGGAAACACCATATATTTT. This sequence encodes CASSRTPGSSGNTIYF.